Listed below are T cell receptor beta chains from one sample, sequenced in a study of cytomegalovirus exposure and HLA in healthy donors. Some clones are missing from TCRdb's copy, which holds only in-frame ones; the method was immunoSEQ multiplex PCR. The sample contains about 140,000 clones, about 80% of which appear only once. Sample: PBMCs. Receptors were obtained from a man aged 25-45 years in good health and CMV-seronegative. CDR3s leave out the opening cysteine and the closing phenylalanine or tryptophan.

CDR3 length: 11
V gene: TRBV19
CDR3 protein: ASSTTGYNEQF

CDR3 length: 13
V gene: TRBV29-1
CDR3 protein: SVSRGYMGTGELF

CDR3 length: 13
V gene: TRBV7-9
CDR3 protein: ASSLGVTARDEQY

CDR3 length: 14
V gene: TRBV29-1
CDR3 protein: SVEEGTGGAEDTQY

CDR3 length: 15
V gene: TRBV27
CDR3 protein: ASSSDRAPHHGSPLH

CDR3 length: 12
V gene: TRBV13
CDR3 protein: ASSSTDRVEPQH

CDR3 length: 9
V gene: TRBV7-2
CDR3 protein: ASSLLCEQY

CDR3 length: 14
V gene: TRBV28
CDR3 protein: ASSILSGGYQETQY

CDR3 length: 13
V gene: TRBV4-1
CDR3 protein: ASSQDTATNEKLF

CDR3 length: 15
V gene: TRBV5-1
CDR3 protein: ASSFGQGGSYNSPLH

CDR3 length: 11
V gene: TRBV6-1
CDR3 protein: ASGRAHDYEQY

CDR3 length: 13
V gene: TRBV5-1
CDR3 protein: ASSSQQGVNTEAF

CDR3 length: 12
V gene: TRBV5-1
CDR3 protein: ASSLDPQNYGYT

CDR3 length: 12
V gene: TRBV19
CDR3 protein: ASSIAGAVDTQY

CDR3 length: 13
V gene: TRBV6-1
CDR3 protein: ASRQAASREQPQH